A selection of T cell receptor beta chains follows, all from one sample in a study of blood T cell repertoires in COVID-19. Clones were sequenced by immunoSEQ multiplex PCR, and TCRdb holds only the in-frame ones, with some missing. Altogether roughly 220,000 clones are present, 85% to 90% being singletons, with the ten largest covering around 5.7%. Sequencing was carried out using peripheral blood. The receptors shown here come from an older man with acute or convalescent COVID-19. The CDR3 runs from the conserved cysteine through the conserved F or W. The D gene is left open where the match is weak. Rows give clone size only sometimes, using once, few, many, or a class for an expanded clone.

d_gene,len,abundance,j_gene,v_gene,CDR3aa,CDR3nt
TRBD2,16,once,TRBJ2-7,TRBV5-6,CASSPSGGHRYYEQYF,TGTGCCAGCAGCCCATCGGGAGGGCATCGGTACTACGAGCAGTACTTC
NA,15,NA,TRBJ1-3,TRBV6-5,CASSAGQRSGNTIYF,TGTGCCAGCAGCGCAGGGCAGCGCTCTGGAAACACCATATATTTT
TRBD1,13,NA,TRBJ1-2,TRBV3-1/TRBV3-2,CASSSHRGLGYTF,TGTGCCAGCAGCTCCCACAGGGGGCTCGGCTACACCTTC
NA,14,NA,TRBJ1-5,TRBV2,CASSEVNADQPQHF,TGTGCCAGCAGTGAAGTTAACGCAGATCAGCCCCAGCATTTT
TRBD2,16,NA,TRBJ2-5,TRBV7-2,CASSWSPSGSQETQYF,TGTGCCAGCAGCTGGAGCCCTAGCGGGAGTCAAGAGACCCAGTACTTC
NA,15,NA,TRBJ2-5,TRBV7-2,CASTLSGGVQETQYF,TGTGCCAGCACCCTTAGCGGCGGTGTCCAAGAGACCCAGTACTTC
NA,14,NA,TRBJ1-2,TRBV28,CASETPGLLVGYTF,TGTGCCAGCGAAACCCCAGGGCTATTAGTGGGCTACACCTTC
NA,16,NA,TRBJ1-1,TRBV7-9,CASSVPGVGMNTEAFF,TGTGCCAGCAGCGTACCCGGGGTGGGGATGAACACTGAAGCTTTCTTT
NA,13,NA,TRBJ1-2,TRBV30,CAALQGRLDGYTF,TGTGCCGCCCTACAGGGTAGGTTAGATGGCTACACCTTC
TRBD1,15,NA,TRBJ2-2,TRBV7-9,CASSSGTGGTGELFF,TGTGCCAGCAGCTCCGGGACAGGGGGCACCGGGGAGCTGTTTTTT
TRBD2,15,NA,TRBJ2-5,TRBV6-5,CASTLAGVHQETQYF,TGTGCCAGCACCTTAGCGGGAGTCCACCAAGAGACCCAGTACTTC
TRBD1,14,NA,TRBJ1-2,TRBV14,CASSRLQGLDGYTF,TGTGCCAGCAGCCGACTACAGGGGCTCGATGGCTACACCTTC
TRBD1,15,once,TRBJ2-1,TRBV9,CASSPTGGIYNEQFF,TGTGCCAGCAGCCCTACAGGGGGTATATACAATGAGCAGTTCTTC
NA,15,once,TRBJ1-1,TRBV5-1,CASSLAWGLNTEAFF,TGCGCCAGCAGCTTGGCCTGGGGGCTGAACACTGAAGCTTTCTTT
NA,13,NA,TRBJ1-4,TRBV19,CASSITTDEKLFF,TGTGCCAGTAGTATTACCACAGATGAAAAACTGTTTTTT
TRBD2,16,NA,TRBJ2-7,TRBV7-2,CASSLESSGATYEQYF,TGTGCCAGCAGCTTAGAGTCTAGCGGGGCCACCTACGAGCAGTACTTC
NA,18,once,TRBJ1-4,TRBV28,CASISPLGGDRTNEKLFF,TGTGCCAGCATCTCTCCTCTAGGAGGGGATAGAACTAATGAAAAACTGTTTTTT
TRBD2,15,NA,TRBJ2-5,TRBV4-2,CASSQSGTSPETQYF,TGTGCCAGCAGCCAATCAGGGACTAGCCCCGAGACCCAGTACTTC
NA,16,once,TRBJ2-3,TRBV7-2,CASSLAGGAPADTQYF,TGTGCCAGCAGCTTAGCGGGGGGGGCGCCCGCAGATACGCAGTATTTT
TRBD1,16,NA,TRBJ2-1,TRBV7-8,CASSLEGQLSYNEQFF,TGTGCCAGCAGCTTAGAGGGACAGCTCTCCTACAATGAGCAGTTCTTC
NA,14,NA,TRBJ2-7,TRBV2,CASRTTGTSYEQYF,TGTGCCAGCAGGACAACAGGGACCTCCTACGAGCAGTACTTC
TRBD1,16,NA,TRBJ2-3,TRBV4-3,CASSPGSTGGADTQYF,TGCGCCAGCAGCCCGGGAAGTACAGGGGGCGCAGATACGCAGTATTTT
NA,16,NA,TRBJ1-1,TRBV4-1,CASSQGWGLMNTEAFF,TGCGCCAGCAGCCAAGGGTGGGGGCTGATGAACACTGAAGCTTTCTTT
NA,14,NA,TRBJ1-4,TRBV5-1,CASSSTGQVEKLFF,TGCGCCAGCAGCTCAACAGGGCAGGTTGAAAAACTGTTTTTT
NA,15,NA,TRBJ2-5,TRBV5-1,CASSSTGALQETQYF,TGCGCCAGCAGCTCCACCGGAGCTCTGCAAGAGACCCAGTACTTC
NA,14,NA,TRBJ1-4,TRBV6-5,CASRLRGGQEKLFF,TGTGCCAGCAGACTTCGGGGGGGGCAGGAAAAACTGTTTTTT
TRBD2,15,NA,TRBJ2-3,TRBV25-1,CASSKASGSTDTQYF,TGTGCCAGCAGTAAAGCTAGCGGGAGCACAGATACGCAGTATTTT
TRBD1,15,NA,TRBJ2-2,TRBV7-3,CASSPGGRGTGELFF,TGTGCCAGCAGCCCAGGGGGACGCGGCACCGGGGAGCTGTTTTTT
NA,15,NA,TRBJ2-2,TRBV16,CASSQVPRGTGELFF,TGTGCCAGCAGCCAAGTCCCCAGGGGCACCGGGGAGCTGTTTTTT
TRBD2,18,NA,TRBJ2-7,TRBV10-3,CAISDSSAGGRAAYEQYF,TGTGCCATCAGTGACTCTTCGGCGGGAGGGCGGGCAGCCTACGAGCAGTACTTC
TRBD2,12,NA,TRBJ2-1,TRBV28,CASRGLAGEQFF,TGTGCCAGCAGGGGACTAGCGGGCGAGCAGTTCTTC
TRBD2,14,NA,TRBJ2-1,TRBV10-3,CAISESIAGGQQFF,TGTGCCATCAGTGAGTCGATAGCGGGAGGACAGCAGTTCTTC
TRBD2,16,NA,TRBJ2-2,TRBV19,CATKGGLAGNTGELFF,TGTGCCACCAAAGGGGGACTAGCGGGGAACACCGGGGAGCTGTTTTTT
TRBD1,14,NA,TRBJ1-1,TRBV18,CASSLTGVDTEAFF,TGTGCCAGCTCGCTGACAGGGGTTGACACTGAAGCTTTCTTT
NA,14,NA,TRBJ2-3,TRBV28,CASSITSPTDTQYF,TGTGCCAGCAGCATAACTAGCCCCACAGATACGCAGTATTTT
TRBD1,15,NA,TRBJ1-6,TRBV19,CASSTGTGLNSPLHF,TGTGCCAGTAGTACCGGGACAGGGCTTAATTCACCCCTCCACTTT
TRBD1,16,NA,TRBJ2-2,TRBV7-2,CASMFRTGLYTGELFF,TGTGCCAGCATGTTTAGGACAGGGCTCTACACCGGGGAGCTGTTTTTT
NA,16,NA,TRBJ1-6,TRBV6-4,CASSASADMYNSPLHF,TGTGCCAGCAGTGCTTCAGCCGACATGTATAATTCACCCCTCCACTTT
NA,14,NA,TRBJ2-3,TRBV9,CASSVGAGSDTQYF,TGTGCCAGCAGCGTTGGTGCGGGATCAGATACGCAGTATTTT
TRBD1,16,few,TRBJ1-2,TRBV18,CASSPIRQGKRDGYTF,TGTGCCAGCTCACCTATCCGACAGGGGAAACGGGATGGCTACACCTTC
NA,14,NA,TRBJ2-7,TRBV28,CASRGRGTSYEQYF,TGTGCCAGCAGAGGGCGGGGTACCTCCTACGAGCAGTACTTC
TRBD1,15,NA,TRBJ2-1,TRBV27,CASSSGQGWGNEQFF,TGTGCCAGCAGTTCAGGACAGGGTTGGGGCAATGAGCAGTTCTTC
NA,14,NA,TRBJ1-4,TRBV5-4,CASILTPTNEKLFF,TGTGCCAGCATCTTGACTCCAACTAATGAAAAACTGTTTTTT
NA,15,NA,TRBJ2-4,TRBV5-1,CASSLVSSDKNIQYF,TGCGCCAGCAGCTTGGTTTCTAGCGACAAAAACATTCAGTACTTC
NA,15,NA,TRBJ2-3,TRBV10-1,CASRDPGEWSDTQYF,TGCGCCAGCAGAGACCCAGGGGAGTGGTCGGATACGCAGTATTTT
TRBD1,15,few,TRBJ1-5,TRBV3-1/TRBV3-2,CASSQTGINNQPQHF,TGTGCCAGCAGCCAGACAGGGATTAACAATCAGCCCCAGCATTTT
NA,12,NA,TRBJ1-5,TRBV18,CASSPSGAPQHF,TGTGCCAGCTCACCTAGCGGGGCGCCCCAGCATTTT
NA,13,NA,TRBJ2-5,TRBV7-3,CASSSASGETQYF,TGTGCCAGCAGCTCTGCCTCGGGTGAGACCCAGTACTTC
TRBD1,14,NA,TRBJ1-4,TRBV7-2,CASSPGTGGEKLFF,TGTGCCAGCAGCCCCGGGACAGGGGGCGAAAAACTGTTTTTT
NA,15,NA,TRBJ2-7,TRBV7-2,CASSLTSSPPYEQYF,TGTGCCAGCAGCTTAACTAGTTCGCCCCCCTACGAGCAGTACTTC
TRBD2,16,once,TRBJ2-1,TRBV7-9,CASSLGSGRAGGEQFF,TGTGCCAGCAGCTTAGGTAGCGGGAGGGCCGGAGGTGAGCAGTTCTTC
TRBD2,15,NA,TRBJ2-2,TRBV7-3,CASSPEAGLAGELFF,TGTGCCAGCAGCCCAGAAGCGGGATTGGCCGGGGAGCTGTTTTTT
NA,16,NA,TRBJ1-3,TRBV9,CASSVGPDRLGNTIYF,TGTGCCAGCAGCGTAGGCCCCGACAGGCTGGGAAACACCATATATTTT
TRBD2,13,few,TRBJ2-1,TRBV5-1,CASSSGKVNEQFF,TGCGCCAGCTCTAGCGGGAAGGTAAATGAGCAGTTCTTC
NA,15,NA,TRBJ1-1,TRBV6-6,CASSYNQGMNTEAFF,TGTGCCAGCAGTTACAATCAGGGCATGAACACTGAAGCTTTCTTT
TRBD1,15,NA,TRBJ1-5,TRBV28,CASSSSQGSSQPQHF,TGTGCCAGCAGTTCATCACAGGGGAGTAGTCAGCCCCAGCATTTT
TRBD1,14,NA,TRBJ2-7,TRBV19,CASTPGQGPYEQYF,TGTGCCAGTACCCCGGGACAGGGCCCCTACGAGCAGTACTTC
NA,14,NA,TRBJ1-2,TRBV6-5,CASSPGGTNYGYTF,TGTGCCAGCAGTCCGGGAGGGACCAACTATGGCTACACCTTC
TRBD1,15,NA,TRBJ1-2,TRBV2,CASREDRGALYGYTF,TGTGCCAGCAGGGAGGACAGGGGCGCTCTCTATGGCTACACCTTC